These T cell receptor beta chains were read from a single sample in a study of siplizumab effects on memory and regulatory T cells. Profiled with immunoSEQ multiplex PCR; TCRdb holds only in-frame clones, not every one. The data show tens of thousands of clones, 80% to 95% seen once. Sequenced: CD8+ T cells sorted from blood. The receptors originated from a human donor in good health. Each CDR3 is given with its conserved first and last residue. The D gene is left open where the match is weak. The size entry is marked missing in some rows and otherwise reads once, few, many or a size class.

abundance,j_gene,v_gene,d_gene,CDR3aa,CDR3nt
once,TRBJ2-1,TRBV19,TRBD2,CASSTLPGLAAYNEQFF,TGTGCCAGTAGTACCCTCCCGGGACTAGCGGCTTACAATGAGCAGTTCTTC
NA,TRBJ1-6,TRBV4-1,NA,CASSQAGDGSPLHF,TGCGCCAGCAGCCAAGCAGGGGACGGGTCACCCCTCCACTTT
NA,TRBJ2-5,TRBV7-9,NA,CASSPRAGETQYF,TGTGCCAGCAGTCCCAGGGCAGGAGAGACCCAGTACTTC
once,TRBJ1-1,TRBV29-1,TRBD1,CSVGLYPSSAGGGTEAFF,TGCAGCGTTGGACTCTACCCCTCTAGTGCAGGGGGGGGTACTGAAGCTTTCTTT
NA,TRBJ2-2,TRBV11-3,NA,CASTYPGGRITGELFF,TGTGCCAGCACCTACCCTGGGGGTCGGATCACCGGGGAGCTGTTTTTT
NA,TRBJ2-7,TRBV19,NA,CASSAGLDYEQYF,TGTGCCAGCTCCGCCGGACTTGACTACGAGCAGTACTTC
NA,TRBJ2-5,TRBV9,NA,CASTNKGTPQETQYF,TGTGCCAGCACCAATAAGGGGACCCCACAAGAGACCCAGTACTTC
NA,TRBJ2-3,TRBV4-1,NA,CASSPSGRTDTQYF,TGCGCCAGCAGCCCCTCAGGCCGCACAGATACGCAGTATTTT
NA,TRBJ1-6,TRBV9,TRBD1,CASSAQGGGSPLHF,TGTGCCAGCAGCGCCCAGGGGGGGGGTTCACCCCTCCACTTT
NA,TRBJ2-2,TRBV7-9,TRBD1,CASSPVDRINTGELFF,TGTGCCAGCAGCCCTGTGGACAGGATTAACACCGGGGAGCTGTTTTTT
NA,TRBJ1-2,TRBV27,NA,CASSPDNYGYTF,TGTGCCAGCAGTCCGGACAACTATGGCTACACCTTC
NA,TRBJ1-5,TRBV5-5,NA,CASSGGQYSNQPQHF,TGTGCCAGCAGCGGAGGACAGTATAGCAATCAGCCCCAGCATTTT
NA,TRBJ2-7,TRBV14,NA,CASRPAGGDEQYF,TGTGCCAGCAGGCCAGCTGGTGGAGACGAGCAGTACTTC
NA,TRBJ2-7,TRBV9,NA,CASSVDMNSYEQYF,TGTGCCAGCAGCGTCGACATGAACTCCTACGAGCAGTACTTC
NA,TRBJ1-4,TRBV6-5,NA,CASSYSNTGTLFF,TGTGCCAGCAGTTACTCGAATACAGGGACACTGTTTTTT
NA,TRBJ2-2,TRBV7-2,NA,CASSFRRVDNGELFF,TGTGCCAGCAGCTTCCGCAGGGTAGATAACGGGGAGCTGTTTTTT